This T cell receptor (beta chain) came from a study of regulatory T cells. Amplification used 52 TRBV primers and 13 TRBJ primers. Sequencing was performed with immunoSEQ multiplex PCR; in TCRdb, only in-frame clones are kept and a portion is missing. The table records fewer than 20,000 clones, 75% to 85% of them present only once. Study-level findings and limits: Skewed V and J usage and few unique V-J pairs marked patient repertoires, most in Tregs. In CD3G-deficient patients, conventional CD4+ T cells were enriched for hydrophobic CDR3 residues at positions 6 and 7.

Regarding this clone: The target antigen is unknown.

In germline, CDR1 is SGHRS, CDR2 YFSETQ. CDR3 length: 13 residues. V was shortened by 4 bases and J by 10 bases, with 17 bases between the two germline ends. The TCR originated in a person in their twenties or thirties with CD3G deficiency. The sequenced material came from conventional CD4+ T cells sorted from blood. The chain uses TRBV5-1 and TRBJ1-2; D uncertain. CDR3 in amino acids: CASSPGHHLAYTF. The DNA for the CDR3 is TGCGCCAGCAGCCCCGGGCACCACCTTGCCTACACCTTC. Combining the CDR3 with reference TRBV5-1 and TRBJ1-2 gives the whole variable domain KAGVTQTPRYLIKTRGQQVTLSCSPISGHRSVSWYQQTPGQGLQFLFEYFSETQRNKGNFPGRFSGRQFSNSRSEMNVSTLELGDSALYLCASSPGHHLAYTFGSGTRLTVV.